The clone carrying this T cell receptor beta chain was counted only a few times. This entry comes from a study of T-cell reconstitution after alpha-beta-depleted transplantation in children. TCRbeta library preparation incorporated unique molecular identifiers. TCRdb called the PCR reads again in MiXCR, with one record for every CDR3 protein. The table lists about 410,000 distinct CDR3 sequences, 20% of them singletons. The clonotype comes from a human donor who donated a stem cell graft to a child with acute myeloid leukemia. The sequenced sample was PBMCs from the stem cell graft donor, obtained from the stem cell graft.

CDR3 in DNA: TGTGCCAGCAGTCCCCTCCCGGATCCGAGCTACGAGCAGTACTTC. Translating gives CASSPLPDPSYEQYF. The J gene is TRBJ2-7, the V gene TRBV28, with no clear D. Germline V gene lookup returns CDR1 MDHEN and CDR2 SYDVKM. The CDR3 covers 15 residues. Between the trimmed V and J ends, which lost 5 bases and 3 bases, there was a span of 17 bases.